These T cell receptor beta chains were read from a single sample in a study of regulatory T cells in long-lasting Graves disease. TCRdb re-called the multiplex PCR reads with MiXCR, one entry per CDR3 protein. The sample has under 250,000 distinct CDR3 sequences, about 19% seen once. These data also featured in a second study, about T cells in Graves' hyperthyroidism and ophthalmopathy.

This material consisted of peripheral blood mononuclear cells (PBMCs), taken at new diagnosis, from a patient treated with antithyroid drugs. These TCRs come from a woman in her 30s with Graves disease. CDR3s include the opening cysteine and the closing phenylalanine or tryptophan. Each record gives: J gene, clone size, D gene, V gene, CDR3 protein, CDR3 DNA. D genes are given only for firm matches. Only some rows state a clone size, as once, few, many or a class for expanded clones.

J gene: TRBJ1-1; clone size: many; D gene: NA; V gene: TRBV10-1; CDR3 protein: CASSRSHSNTEAFF; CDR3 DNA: TGCGCCAGCAGTCGAAGCCACTCGAACACTGAAGCTTTCTTT
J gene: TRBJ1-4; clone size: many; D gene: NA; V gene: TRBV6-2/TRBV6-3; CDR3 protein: CASSLIRDGEKLFF; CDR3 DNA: TGTGCCAGCAGTCTAATCAGGGATGGGGAAAAACTGTTTTTT
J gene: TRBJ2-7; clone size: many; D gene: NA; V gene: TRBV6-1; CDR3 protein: CAEGGPYEQYF; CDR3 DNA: TGTGCGGAGGGGGGCCCCTACGAGCAGTACTTC
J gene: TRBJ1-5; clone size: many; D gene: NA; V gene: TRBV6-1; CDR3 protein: CASSEEGTSQPQHF; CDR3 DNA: TGTGCCAGCAGTGAAGAAGGGACTTCTCAGCCCCAGCATTTT
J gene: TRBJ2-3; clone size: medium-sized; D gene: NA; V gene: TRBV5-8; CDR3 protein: CASSLTTDTQYF; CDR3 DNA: TGTGCCAGCAGCTTAACCACAGATACGCAGTATTTT
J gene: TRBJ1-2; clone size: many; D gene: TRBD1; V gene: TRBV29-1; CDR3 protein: CSVEVRGDYGYTF; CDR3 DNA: TGCAGCGTTGAAGTCAGGGGGGACTATGGCTACACCTTC
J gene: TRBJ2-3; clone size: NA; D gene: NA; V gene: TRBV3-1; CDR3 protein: CASSQPDGVAQYF; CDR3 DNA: TGTGCCAGCAGCCAACCCGATGGTGTGGCGCAGTATTTT
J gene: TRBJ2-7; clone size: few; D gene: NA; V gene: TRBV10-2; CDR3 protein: CASSEPNEQYF; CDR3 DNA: TGCGCCAGCAGTGAACCCAACGAGCAGTACTTC
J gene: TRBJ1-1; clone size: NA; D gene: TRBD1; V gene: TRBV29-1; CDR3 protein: CSVEGPWSGTGVTEAFF; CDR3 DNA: TGCAGCGTTGAAGGCCCTTGGTCCGGGACAGGGGTCACTGAAGCTTTCTTT
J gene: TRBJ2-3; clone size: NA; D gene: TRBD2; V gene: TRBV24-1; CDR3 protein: CATHPGGNWGLAGSTDTQYF; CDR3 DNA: TGTGCCACCCACCCTGGGGGGAACTGGGGACTAGCGGGGAGCACAGATACGCAGTATTTT
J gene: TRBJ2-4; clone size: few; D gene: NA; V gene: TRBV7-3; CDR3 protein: CASSSSGTGDIQYF; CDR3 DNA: TGTGCCAGCAGCTCATCCGGGACTGGGGACATTCAGTACTTC
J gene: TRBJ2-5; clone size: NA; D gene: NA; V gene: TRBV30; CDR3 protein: CAWSVGGGQEAQYF; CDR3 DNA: TGTGCCTGGAGTGTCGGCGGGGGCCAAGAGGCGCAGTACTTC
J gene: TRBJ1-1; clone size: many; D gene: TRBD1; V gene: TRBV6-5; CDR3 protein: CASSYTGQGGTEAFF; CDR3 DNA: TGTGCCAGCAGTTACACAGGACAGGGGGGCACTGAAGCTTTCTTT
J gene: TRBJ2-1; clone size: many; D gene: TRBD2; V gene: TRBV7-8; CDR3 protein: CASSLGFSGGRDEQFF; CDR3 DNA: TGTGCCAGCAGCTTAGGGTTCAGCGGGGGCCGGGATGAGCAGTTCTTC
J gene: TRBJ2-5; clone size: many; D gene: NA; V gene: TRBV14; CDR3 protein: CASSPPFQYQETQYF; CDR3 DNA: TGTGCCAGCAGCCCGCCATTCCAGTACCAAGAGACCCAGTACTTC
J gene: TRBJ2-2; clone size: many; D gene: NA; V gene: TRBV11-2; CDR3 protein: CASSFIGTLNTGELFF; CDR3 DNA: TGTGCCAGCAGCTTTATCGGGACATTGAACACCGGGGAGCTGTTTTTT
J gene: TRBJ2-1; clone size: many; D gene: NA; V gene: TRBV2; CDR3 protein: CASSERVLNEQFF; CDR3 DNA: TGTGCCAGCAGTGAACGGGTCCTCAATGAGCAGTTCTTC
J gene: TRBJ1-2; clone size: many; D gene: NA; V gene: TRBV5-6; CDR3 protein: CASSSTGPNYGYTF; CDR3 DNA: TGTGCCAGCAGCTCGACAGGCCCGAACTATGGCTACACCTTC
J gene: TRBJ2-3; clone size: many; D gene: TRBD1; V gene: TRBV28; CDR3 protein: CASMGTVTQYF; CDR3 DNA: TGTGCCAGCATGGGGACAGTTACGCAGTATTTT
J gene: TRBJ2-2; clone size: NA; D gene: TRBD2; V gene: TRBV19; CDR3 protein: CASSQLAGGTGELFF; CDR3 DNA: TGTGCCAGTAGCCAACTAGCGGGGGGCACCGGGGAGCTGTTTTTT
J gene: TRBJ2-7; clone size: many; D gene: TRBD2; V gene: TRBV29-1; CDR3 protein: CSVEGTSGFSYEQYF; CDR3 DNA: TGCAGCGTTGAAGGAACTAGCGGATTTTCCTACGAGCAGTACTTC
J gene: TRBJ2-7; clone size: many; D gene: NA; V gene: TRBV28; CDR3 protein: CACSFPRGEQYF; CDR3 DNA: TGTGCCTGCAGTTTCCCCAGAGGGGAGCAGTACTTC
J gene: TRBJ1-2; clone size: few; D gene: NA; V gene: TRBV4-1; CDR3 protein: CASSQVQFPFGGYTF; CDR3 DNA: TGCGCCAGCAGCCAAGTACAGTTCCCCTTCGGTGGCTACACCTTC
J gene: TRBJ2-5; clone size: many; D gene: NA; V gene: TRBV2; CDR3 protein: CASSGGTSQETQYF; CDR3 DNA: TGTGCCAGCAGTGGTGGGACTTCCCAAGAGACCCAGTACTTC
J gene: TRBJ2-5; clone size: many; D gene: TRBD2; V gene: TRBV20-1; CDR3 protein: CSARGREARETQYF; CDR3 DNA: TGCAGTGCTAGAGGGCGGGAGGCCCGGGAGACCCAGTACTTC
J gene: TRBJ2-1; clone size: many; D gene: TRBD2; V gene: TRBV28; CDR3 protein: CASSSQLAGGPRGRNEQFF; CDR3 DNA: TGTGCCAGCAGTTCGCAACTAGCGGGAGGGCCAAGGGGGCGGAATGAGCAGTTCTTC
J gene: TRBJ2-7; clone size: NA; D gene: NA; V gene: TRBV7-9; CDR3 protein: CASSLGRQFYEQYF; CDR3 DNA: TGTGCCAGCAGCTTAGGTCGACAGTTCTACGAGCAGTACTTC
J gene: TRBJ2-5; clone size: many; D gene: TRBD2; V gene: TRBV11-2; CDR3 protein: CASSLASVGRAQETQYF; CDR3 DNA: TGTGCCAGCAGCTTAGCGTCTGTCGGGAGGGCCCAAGAGACCCAGTACTTC
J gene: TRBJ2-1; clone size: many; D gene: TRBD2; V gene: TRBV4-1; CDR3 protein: CASSQGTSGGPSRGNEQFF; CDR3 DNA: TGCGCCAGCAGCCAAGGGACTAGCGGGGGGCCGAGTAGGGGCAATGAGCAGTTCTTC
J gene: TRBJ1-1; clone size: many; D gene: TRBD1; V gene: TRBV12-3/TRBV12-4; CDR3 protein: CASSFPRGPGTEAFF; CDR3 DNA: TGTGCCAGCAGTTTTCCCAGGGGGCCTGGCACTGAAGCTTTCTTT
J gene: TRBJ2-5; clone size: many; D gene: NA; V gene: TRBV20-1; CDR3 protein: CSAPITEGRQETQYF; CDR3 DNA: TGCAGTGCTCCCATAACGGAGGGAAGGCAAGAGACCCAGTACTTC
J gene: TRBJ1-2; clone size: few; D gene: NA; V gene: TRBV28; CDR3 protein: CASTQGARGYTF; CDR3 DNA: TGTGCCAGCACCCAAGGGGCGCGTGGCTACACCTTC
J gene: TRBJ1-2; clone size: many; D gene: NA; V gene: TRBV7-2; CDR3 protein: CASSKALRVYGYTF; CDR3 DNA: TGTGCCAGCAGTAAGGCCCTTCGGGTCTATGGCTACACCTTC